This is a list of T cell receptor beta chains from one sample in a study of blood T cells in healthy people across ages. MiXCR, run by TCRdb on the 5' RACE reads, gives a single entry per CDR3 protein. Of about 1.6 million distinct CDR3 sequences in the sample, around 35% were seen once. The sequencing input was blood. All receptors come from a woman in her twenties or thirties in good health. The CDR3 runs from the conserved cysteine through the conserved F or W. Fields, in order: D gene, CDR3 length, J gene, V gene, CDR3 protein. A D gene is named only where the DNA matches it firmly.

-,13,TRBJ2-1,TRBV7-3,CASSLNTLREQFF
-,15,TRBJ1-5,TRBV27,CASSLIWGSNQPQHF
-,12,TRBJ2-7,TRBV20-1,CSKLRDNYEQYF
TRBD1,17,TRBJ2-7,TRBV7-9,CASSLVRRTGHSYEQYF
TRBD1,15,TRBJ1-6,TRBV4-1,CANSQEQGANSPLHF
-,14,TRBJ2-7,TRBV5-1,CASSRGGDTYEQYF
TRBD2,18,TRBJ2-1,TRBV6-1,CASSEDTSGRAFVREQFF
-,12,TRBJ1-6,TRBV12-3/TRBV12-4,CASSLAYSPLHF
TRBD1,14,TRBJ1-6,TRBV10-2,CASTTGVRRSPLHF
-,12,TRBJ1-2,TRBV7-2,CASSSLAGGYTF
TRBD1,13,TRBJ1-6,TRBV27,CASGDRGNSPLHF
-,15,TRBJ2-3,TRBV21-1,CASKQNLFSTDTQYF
-,14,TRBJ1-6,TRBV9,CASSVGDGNSPLHF
-,13,TRBJ2-2,TRBV5-1,CASNGGNTGELFF
TRBD1,17,TRBJ2-7,TRBV7-9,CASSGRRDSPVSYEQYF
-,14,TRBJ2-2,TRBV15,CATSRDRGTGELFF
TRBD2,15,TRBJ2-1,TRBV5-6,CASSLLAGGPSLGFF
TRBD1,15,TRBJ1-2,TRBV29-1,CSVDLSGTGSRGYTF
TRBD1,10,TRBJ2-5,TRBV29-1,CSVAQGAQYF
-,14,TRBJ2-3,TRBV6-6,CASSNTGSTDTQYF
TRBD1,16,TRBJ1-5,TRBV7-2,CASSLDGQGSRQPQHF
TRBD2,16,TRBJ2-1,TRBV27,CASSLVWTSGGNEQFF
TRBD2,16,TRBJ2-3,TRBV5-6,CVSSLAAGGRTDTQYF
-,12,TRBJ2-7,TRBV7-7,CAGYRVSDEQYF
-,15,TRBJ2-7,TRBV20-1,CSARALRVANYEQYF
-,13,TRBJ1-1,TRBV6-2/TRBV6-3,CASRLTVNTEAFF
TRBD2,17,TRBJ2-2,TRBV9,CASSVGGLAGDTGELFF
-,18,TRBJ1-1,TRBV21-1,CASSKVGRGRFDGAEAFF
-,17,TRBJ2-3,TRBV4-2,CASTEGGDGGEADTQYF
TRBD1,14,TRBJ2-5,TRBV24-1,CATSDPTGVETQYF
TRBD1,14,TRBJ1-1,TRBV7-9,CASSGNRGWTEAFF
TRBD2,20,TRBJ2-1,TRBV3-1,CASSQVPGLAARNSYNGQFF
-,14,TRBJ2-5,TRBV24-1,CATSDWTDQETQYF
TRBD2,16,TRBJ2-5,TRBV18,CASSPGLAGAKETQYF
TRBD1,14,TRBJ1-1,TRBV6-5,CASSDGAGGTEAFF
-,14,TRBJ1-1,TRBV20-1,CSARGARGNTEAFF